The 24 T cell receptor beta chains given below trace back to one sample, sequenced in a study of blood T cell repertoires in COVID-19. TCRdb keeps only in-frame clones here, not all; method: immunoSEQ multiplex PCR. The repertoire holds about 150,000 clones, with approximately 86% as singletons. The sequencing sample was made of peripheral blood. These receptors were taken from a man aged 50-60 years with active or convalescent COVID-19.

CDR3 residues: CASSVAVGGNEKLFF. Written as DNA, the CDR3 is TGTGCCAGCAGCGTAGCTGTTGGCGGGAATGAAAAACTGTTTTTT. The rearrangement joins TRBV9 to TRBJ1-4; unclear D gene. The germline gives CDR1 SGDLS, CDR2 YYNGEE. V was trimmed by 0 bases and J by 5 bases, leaving 11 bases between them. The CDR3 contains 15 residues.

This rearrangement joins TRBV2 to TRBJ2-7; D gene ambiguous. The CDR3 is made up of 12 amino acids. V lost 4 bases and J 4 bases, leaving 8 bases between the germline ends. Looked up from germline, CDR1 is SNHLY and CDR2 is FYNNEI. CDR3 loop: CASSVTEYEQYF. CDR3 nucleotide sequence: TGTGCCAGCAGTGTCACGGAGTACGAGCAGTACTTC. Looking up the rest from reference TRBV2 and TRBJ2-7 gives the full variable domain: EPEVTQTPSHQVTQMGQEVILRCVPISNHLYFYWYRQILGQKVEFLVSFYNNEISEKSEIFDDQFSVERPDGSNFTLKIRSTKLEDSAMYFCASSVTEYEQYFGPGTRLTVT.

The V gene is TRBV5-1, the J gene TRBJ1-4; 8 bases align to TRBD1. The CDR3 is 16 amino acids. Losses at the gene ends were 2 bases for V and 4 bases for J; bases not matched to a gene: 7. Per germline, CDR1 SGHRS and CDR2 YFSETQ. The CDR3 spells CASSFQGARGNEKLFF. CDR3 nucleotides: TGCGCCAGCAGCTTCCAGGGGGCGCGAGGTAATGAAAAACTGTTTTTT.

CDR3 DNA: TGTGCCAGCACCCCCGGGAGTACGAACACTGAAGCTTTCTTT. Amino acid sequence: CASTPGSTNTEAFF. The V call is TRBV5-5, the J call TRBJ1-1, with D hard to call. The CDR3 is made up of 14 amino acids. In germline, CDR1 is SGHKS, CDR2 YYEKEE (reference sequence). The V end was cut by 6 bases, the J end by 1 base, with 13 bases between.

The genes are TRBV5-1 and TRBJ1-2; 11 nucleotides match TRBD1. The CDR3 has 15 residues. V lost 1 base, J lost 7 bases, and 6 bases stayed unmatched. Germline CDR1 and CDR2: SGHRS and YFSETQ. CDR3 sequence (DNA): TGCGCCAGCAGCTTGCTACGGGACAGGGGGTCTGGCTACACCTTC. Translated: CASSLLRDRGSGYTF.

The rearrangement links TRBV20-1 to TRBJ1-1, with a weak D call TRBD1 (6 bases). CDR1 DFQATT and CDR2 SNEGSKA come from the germline V gene (reference sequence). The CDR3 contains 10 residues. Trimming stripped 4 bases from V and 7 bases from J, with 7 bases between. The CDR3 bases are TGCAGTGCTACACAGGGTGAAGCTTTCTTT. The encoded protein is CSATQGEAFF.

This clone turned up a few times. The gene calls are TRBV7-9 and TRBJ2-3, with 7 positions matching TRBD1. The CDR3 length is 12 residues. CDR1 is SEHNR and CDR2 is FQNEAQ in the germline V gene (reference sequence). V gave up 4 bases and J gave up 6 bases; unmatched junction bases: 1. CDR3 DNA sequence: TGTGCCAGCAGCTCGACAGGGGATACGCAGTATTTT. Amino acid sequence: CASSSTGDTQYF.

V gene TRBV11-2 combines with J gene TRBJ1-1, with D unresolved. The ends were cut back, 5 bases at V and 1 base at J, with 11 bases in the middle. The CDR3 loop spans 14 amino acids. Germline CDR1 reads SGHAT; CDR2 reads FQNNGV. The CDR3 coding sequence is TGTGCCAGCAGCCCGTTGACTACGAACACTGAAGCTTTCTTT. Protein product: CASSPLTTNTEAFF.

The gene calls are TRBV2 and TRBJ2-7; 7 bases are a match to TRBD1. The CDR3 covers 12 residues. Germline values: CDR1 SNHLY, CDR2 FYNNEI. V lost 5 bases, J lost 2 bases, and 0 bases stayed unmatched. CDR3 sequence: CASSTGAYEQYF. The CDR3 DNA reads as TGTGCCAGCAGTACAGGGGCCTACGAGCAGTACTTC.

This clone was found once. V gene TRBV2 combines with J gene TRBJ2-1, with D maybe TRBD1 (6 bases). The CDR3 consists of 14 residues. Germline V gene sequence: CDR1 SNHLY, CDR2 FYNNEI. V lost 6 bases to trimming and J lost 1 base, with 10 bases between them. CDR3 sequence reads: CASRTGYSYNEQFF. The CDR3 coding sequence is TGTGCCAGCAGAACAGGGTATTCCTACAATGAGCAGTTCTTC.

The chain combines TRBV4-1 with TRBJ2-5; possible D gene TRBD2, 6 bases. The CDR3 contains 14 residues. Germline lookup yields CDR1 MGHRA and CDR2 YSYEKL. V was shortened by 1 base and J by 3 bases, with 9 bases between the two germline ends. CDR3 in DNA: TGCGCCAGCAGCCAAGGGGGAGGAGAAGAGACCCAGTACTTC. It encodes CASSQGGGEETQYF.

The chain links TRBV3-1 (or the pseudogene TRBV3-2) to TRBJ2-7, with 7 bases fitting TRBD2. This CDR3 spans 13 amino acids. CDR1 is LGHDT, CDR2 YNNKEL, per germline (reference sequence). The trim removed 4 bases at V and 6 bases at J, leaving 6 bases unmatched. CDR3 sequence (DNA): TGTGCCAGCAGCCTTCAACTAGCGTTCGAGCAGTACTTC. It is translated as CASSLQLAFEQYF.

The chain uses TRBV7-2 and TRBJ1-2; TRBD1 matches 8 bases. The CDR3 length is 15 residues. V lost 5 bases to trimming and J lost 4 bases; unmatched junction nucleotides: 9. The germline V gene has CDR1 SGHTA and CDR2 FQGNSA. The CDR3 is CASSPGTGQIYGYTF. The CDR3 DNA sequence: TGTGCCAGCAGCCCTGGGACAGGCCAAATCTATGGCTACACCTTC.

The chain has TRBV29-1 and TRBJ2-2; D is ambiguous. The CDR3 covers 11 residues. From germline, CDR1 is SQVTM and CDR2 ANQGSEA. The V end lost 8 bases, the J end lost 3 bases, and 7 bases lay between the germline ends. The CDR3 DNA sequence: TGCAGCTTACAAGACACCGGGGAGCTGTTTTTT. Its protein is CSLQDTGELFF.

The J gene is TRBJ1-1, the V gene TRBV2; possible D gene TRBD1, 5 bases. Germline V CDR1 and CDR2: SNHLY, FYNNEI. The V gene lost 8 bases and the J gene lost 0 bases, with 10 bases spanning the gap. CDR3 length: 13 residues. DNA of the CDR3: TGTGCCAGCTGCGCAGGGATGAACACTGAAGCTTTCTTT. Protein: CASCAGMNTEAFF.

V usage is TRBV5-1 and J usage is TRBJ1-5, with 9 nucleotides matching TRBD1. There are 15 residues in the CDR3. Germline CDR1 and CDR2: SGHRS and YFSETQ. After removal of 4 bases from V and 6 bases from J, the junction contained 8 bases not matched to a gene. The CDR3 coding sequence is TGCGCCAGCAGCCTATCGGGACAGGGTGTTCAGCCCCAGCATTTT. Protein: CASSLSGQGVQPQHF. Drawing the rest from reference TRBV5-1 and TRBJ1-5, the complete variable domain is KAGVTQTPRYLIKTRGQQVTLSCSPISGHRSVSWYQQTPGQGLQFLFEYFSETQRNKGNFPGRFSGRQFSNSRSEMNVSTLELGDSALYLCASSLSGQGVQPQHFGDGTRLSIL.

The chain joins TRBV19 to TRBJ1-2; a weak D match, TRBD1 (5 bases). This CDR3 spans 13 amino acids. Germline V CDR1 and CDR2: LNHDA, SQIVND (reference sequence). The V end was cut by 5 bases, the J end by 4 bases, with 11 bases between. The CDR3 region is CASSAQALYGYTF. CDR3 DNA: TGTGCCAGTAGTGCACAGGCACTCTATGGCTACACCTTC.

The chain recombines TRBV5-1 with TRBJ1-1, with a tentative D call TRBD1 (5 bases). V was cut by 0 bases and J by 4 bases, with 10 bases left in between. The V gene's germline CDR1 is SGHRS and CDR2 YFSETQ. The length of the CDR3 is 14 residues. The CDR3: CASSLETEGTEAFF. The CDR3 region has the DNA TGCGCCAGCAGCTTGGAGACAGAAGGCACTGAAGCTTTCTTT.

This chain uses TRBV11-2 with TRBJ2-1; 8 positions agree with TRBD2. With 1 base clipped from V and 5 bases from J, the junction kept 10 bases outside the gene matches. Germline CDR1 is SGHAT and CDR2 is FQNNGV. The CDR3 runs to 17 residues. CDR3 DNA sequence: TGTGCCAGCAGCTTAGCTCGGGGTAGCGGGACCCACAATGAGCAGTTCTTC. It codes for CASSLARGSGTHNEQFF.

The V gene is TRBV7-3, the J gene TRBJ2-3; D gene unclear. CDR3 length: 15 amino acids. From germline, CDR1 is SGHTA and CDR2 FQGTGA. Trimming pared 2 bases from V and 0 bases from J, leaving 9 bases between. CDR3 DNA sequence: TGTGCCAGCAGCTTACACTCAACTAGCACAGATACGCAGTATTTT. This codes for CASSLHSTSTDTQYF.

The gene calls are TRBV5-1 and TRBJ2-5, with 8 bases that match TRBD2. Per the germline V gene, CDR1 is SGHRS and CDR2 is YFSETQ. CDR3 length: 16 residues. The junction had 9 bases not matched to a gene; V was cut back by 0 bases and J by 5 bases. The CDR3 loop is CASSLEGAGGSETQYF. The CDR3 DNA is TGCGCCAGCAGCTTGGAAGGCGCGGGGGGTTCGGAGACCCAGTACTTC.

The CDR3 region is CASSLGQLANEQFF. CDR3 DNA sequence: TGCGCCAGCAGCCTTGGACAGCTTGCCAATGAGCAGTTCTTC. V is TRBV5-1 and J is TRBJ2-1; perhaps TRBD1 as D (6 bases). Germline CDR1 and CDR2: SGHRS and YFSETQ. V lost 4 bases to trimming and J lost 6 bases, with 14 bases between them. The CDR3 loop spans 14 amino acids.

In its sample, this clone was seen once. The genes are TRBV18 and TRBJ2-3, with D maybe TRBD1 (5 bases). The CDR3 runs 12 residues. Germline assignment: CDR1 KGHSH and CDR2 LQKENI. With 8 bases removed from V and 10 bases from J, the gap between germline ends came to 16 bases. CDR3 sequence reads: CASRETIGAQYF. The CDR3 DNA sequence: TGTGCCAGCCGAGAGACCATAGGGGCGCAGTATTTT.

The chain couples TRBV11-2 to TRBJ2-7; 11 positions agree with TRBD2. Losses at the gene ends were 5 bases for V and 2 bases for J; bases not matched to a gene: 5. CDR3 length: 15 amino acids. Germline V gives CDR1 SGHAT, CDR2 FQNNGV. CDR3 bases: TGTGCCAGCAGCCTAGGACTAGCGGGTACCTACGAGCAGTACTTC. It codes for CASSLGLAGTYEQYF. Variable domain in full (rest from reference TRBV11-2 and TRBJ2-7): EAGVAQSPRYKIIEKRQSVAFWCNPISGHATLYWYQQILGQGPKLLIQFQNNGVVDDSQLPKDRFSAERLKGVDSTLKIQPAKLEDSAVYLCASSLGLAGTYEQYFGPGTRLTVT.